The 9 T cell receptor beta chains reported below all come from one sample, sequenced in a study of CD8+ T cells in alopecia areata. Treatment noted: oral pan-JAK inhibitor, 5-10 mg twice daily. The sequencing template was cDNA reverse transcribed from extracted RNA. TCRdb's copy holds only in-frame clones and misses some; the assay was immunoSEQ multiplex PCR. In the table there are roughly 210,000 clones, 43% of which are singletons. The material sequenced was CD4+ T cells sorted from blood, taken between weeks 36 and 40, from a patient treated with tofacitinib. Source of these receptors: a human donor with alopecia areata.

This clone was counted a few times. The genes are TRBV29-1 and TRBJ1-2, with 9 positions matching TRBD1. This CDR3 region has 14 residues. CDR1 and CDR2 (germline): SQVTM, ANQGSEA. V shed 6 bases, J shed 4 bases, and the junction held 9 bases outside the gene matches. The CDR3 DNA sequence: TGCAGCGTCCTGTCCCGGGACAGGGTCTATGGCTACACCTTC. Amino acid sequence: CSVLSRDRVYGYTF.

The V and J genes are TRBV30 and TRBJ2-3, with TRBD2 matching 9 bases. Germline V lookup: CDR1 GTSNPN, CDR2 SVGIG (reference sequence). The CDR3 covers 15 residues. V shed 0 bases and J 3 bases; nucleotides not matched to a gene: 4. The CDR3 sequence is CAWSVLAGRTDTQYF. The CDR3 nucleotides read TGTGCCTGGAGTGTTCTAGCGGGAAGGACAGATACGCAGTATTTT.

The gene calls are TRBV29-1 and TRBJ2-5, with D perhaps matching TRBD2 (5 bases). The better agreement between TRBJ2-7 and the DNA end casts doubt on the J call. Germline assignment: CDR1 SQVTM and CDR2 ANQGSEA. This CDR3 region has 12 residues. The CDR3, as DNA: TGCAGCGTTGCCCAAGGAGGTAGCGAGCAGTACTTC. Amino acid sequence: CSVAQGGSEQYF.

A remark on this clone: The same CDR3 can be traced to other DNA sequences in this sample. The V call is TRBV20-1, the J call TRBJ2-5; D call uncertain. The CDR3 has 10 residues. The V gene lost 0 bases and the J gene lost 5 bases, with 1 base spanning the gap. Per germline, CDR1 DFQATT and CDR2 SNEGSKA (reference sequence). The CDR3: CSAREETQYF. The DNA for the CDR3 is TGCAGTGCTAGAGAGGAGACCCAGTACTTC.

The J gene is TRBJ2-1, the V gene TRBV5-4; no reliable D call. Trimming took off 0 bases at V and 3 bases at J, with 7 bases between the two ends. The germline gives CDR1 SGHNT, CDR2 YYREEE (reference sequence). This CDR3 contains 14 residues. CDR3 in DNA: TGTGCCAGCAGCTTGGGGGCCGACTACAATGAGCAGTTCTTC. Protein: CASSLGADYNEQFF.

This clone was observed a handful of times. This sequence joins TRBV10-3 and TRBJ2-7; 7 bases align to TRBD2. Germline CDR1 ENHRY, CDR2 SYGVKD. The J segment lost 4 bases and the V segment lost 6 bases, leaving 18 bases of the junction unmatched. CDR3 length: 17 residues. The CDR3 DNA follows: TGTGCCATCAGCGCCCGTCGTGGGAGGGATGTGTGGTACGAGCAGTACTTC. Its translation is CAISARRGRDVWYEQYF.

The chain links TRBV7-2 to TRBJ2-5; D is ambiguous. Looked up from germline, CDR1 is SGHTA and CDR2 is FQGNSA. V was trimmed by 6 bases and J by 2 bases, leaving 10 bases between them. This CDR3 is built from 13 residues. The CDR3 bases are TGTGCCAGCAGTCGCGACCAGCAAGAGACCCAGTACTTC. It translates to CASSRDQQETQYF.

J is TRBJ2-5 and V is TRBV5-4, with 9 bases fitting TRBD2. Germline V gives CDR1 SGHNT, CDR2 YYREEE (reference sequence). The trim removed 7 bases at V and 3 bases at J, leaving 7 bases unmatched. The length of the CDR3 is 14 residues. The CDR3 region has the DNA TGTGCCAGCTGGTGGGCGGGAGGGGAAGAGACCCAGTACTTC. Its protein product is CASWWAGGEETQYF.

This rearrangement joins TRBV25-1 to TRBJ2-1; weak D call: TRBD1 (6 bases). V lost 5 bases and J lost 9, with 11 bases in between. The CDR3 runs 12 residues. Germline CDR1 MGHDK, CDR2 SYGVNS. The CDR3 region is CASSNDRPEQFF. CDR3 nucleotides: TGTGCCAGCAGTAACGACAGGCCTGAGCAGTTCTTC. Based on the CDR3 plus reference TRBV25-1 and TRBJ2-1, the full variable domain is EADIYQTPRYLVIGTGKKITLECSQTMGHDKMYWYQQDPGMELHLIHYSYGVNSTEKGDLSSESTVSRIRTEHFPLTLESARPSHTSQYLCASSNDRPEQFFGPGTRLTVL.